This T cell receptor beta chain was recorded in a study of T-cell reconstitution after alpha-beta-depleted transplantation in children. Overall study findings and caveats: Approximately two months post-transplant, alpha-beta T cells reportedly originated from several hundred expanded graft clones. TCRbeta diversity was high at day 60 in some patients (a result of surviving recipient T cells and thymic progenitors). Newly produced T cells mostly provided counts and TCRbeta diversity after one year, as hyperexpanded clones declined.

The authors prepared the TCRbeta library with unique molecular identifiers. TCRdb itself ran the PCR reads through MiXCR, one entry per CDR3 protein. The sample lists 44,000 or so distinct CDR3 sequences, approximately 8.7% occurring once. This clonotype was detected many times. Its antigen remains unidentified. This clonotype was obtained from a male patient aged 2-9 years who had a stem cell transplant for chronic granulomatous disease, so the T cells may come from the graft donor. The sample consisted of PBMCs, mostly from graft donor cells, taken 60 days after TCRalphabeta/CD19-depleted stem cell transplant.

CDR3 sequence reads: CASSPLTGGDEQFF. The CDR3 DNA follows: TGTGCCAGCAGTCCATTAACAGGGGGCGATGAGCAGTTCTTC. This chain links TRBV28 with TRBJ2-1; TRBD1 agrees at 9 bases. The J segment lost 8 bases and the V segment lost 5 bases, leaving 7 bases of the junction unmatched. CDR1 is MDHEN, CDR2 SYDVKM, per germline. This CDR3 has 14 residues.